This record looks at one T cell receptor (beta chain) sequence and its context. As yet, its antigen is unknown. The data were obtained in a study of long-term antiretroviral therapy in people with HIV. Notes on the study in general: Relative to transplant donor controls, diversity remained lower despite increasing after ART. Control repertoires displayed wider CDR3 length ranges than the HIV repertoires.

Trimming took off 4 bases at V and 6 bases at J, with 16 bases between the two ends. The CDR3 is 15 amino acids. Germline V gene sequence: CDR1 KGHSH, CDR2 LQKENI. The authors ran the immunoSEQ assay, v3.0, at survey level. Libraries were prepared by immunoSEQ multiplex PCR; TCRdb keeps only in-frame clonotypes and omits some of them. Found here are about 43,000 clones, about 94% of them singletons; the top ten hold roughly 2.2%. The United States was where all participants with HIV were treated. Sample: unsorted PBMCs, taken just over 9 years after starting antiretroviral therapy. The origin of this receptor is a man between 25 and 39 years old with HIV. The chain links TRBV18 to TRBJ1-5; TRBD1 is a possible D gene (6 bases). The CDR3 spells CASSLLGIQGQPQHF. The CDR3 coding sequence is TGTGCCAGCTCACTCCTGGGAATACAGGGTCAGCCCCAGCATTTT.